The T cell receptor (beta chain) described here comes from a study of tumor-infiltrating lymphocytes in localized non-small cell lung cancer. In the study overall: Several tumor histologies, both smoking statuses, and some post-neoadjuvant chemotherapy samples were included.

As to this clone: The antigen remains undetermined.

The germline V gene encodes CDR1 SGHKS and CDR2 YYEKEE (reference sequence). Trimming left V 0 bases short and J 4 bases short, with 8 bases between. The CDR3 consists of 13 residues. The protocol was immunoSEQ multiplex PCR, while the TCRdb copy is restricted to in-frame clones and leaves out a portion. This table has approximately 10,000 clones, approximately 77% appearing once. Broader study findings: Immunotypes IM1 and IM2 had similar TCR-derived T-cell fractions.

The sequencing input was lung tumor tissue. The sequence was obtained from a human donor with non-small cell lung cancer. The chain employs TRBV5-5 and TRBJ2-7, with a weak D call TRBD2 (5 bases). CDR3 in amino acids: CASSLAEGYEQYF. In nucleotides, the CDR3 is TGTGCCAGCAGCTTGGCCGAGGGATACGAGCAGTACTTC.